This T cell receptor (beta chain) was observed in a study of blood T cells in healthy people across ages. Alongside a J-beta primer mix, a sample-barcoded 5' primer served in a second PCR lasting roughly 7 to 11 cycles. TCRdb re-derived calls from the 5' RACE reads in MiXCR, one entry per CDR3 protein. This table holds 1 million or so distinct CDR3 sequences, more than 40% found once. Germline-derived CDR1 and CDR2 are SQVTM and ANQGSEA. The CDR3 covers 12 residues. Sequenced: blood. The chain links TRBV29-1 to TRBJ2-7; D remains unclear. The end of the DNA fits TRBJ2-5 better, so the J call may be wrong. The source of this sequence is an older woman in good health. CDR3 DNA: TGCAGCGTTGAACCCTACCCTGAGACCCAGTACTTC. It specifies CSVEPYPETQYF.